The rows below give T cell receptor beta chains drawn from one sample of a study of shared clonotypes between healthy human individuals. The protocol was immunoSEQ multiplex PCR, while the TCRdb copy is restricted to in-frame clones and leaves out a portion. The sample has some 1,400,000 clones; roughly 96% are singletons. Material: naive CD4+ T cells sorted from blood. The source of these receptors is a man aged 25-40 years in good health. Both conserved end residues are part of each CDR3. The D gene is left open where the match is weak. Some rows have no size entry. The others give once, few or many, or a class for an expanded clone.

cdr3_length: 14
d_call: .
v_call: TRBV18
clone_size: .
j_call: TRBJ2-4
cdr3_nt: TGTGCCAGCTCACCTCAGCTAGCCAAAAACATTCAGTACTTC
cdr3_aa: CASSPQLAKNIQYF

cdr3_length: 16
d_call: TRBD2
v_call: TRBV7-9
clone_size: once
j_call: TRBJ2-3
cdr3_nt: TGTGCCAGCAGCTTACCCGGACTAGCGGACACAGATACGCAGTATTTT
cdr3_aa: CASSLPGLADTDTQYF

cdr3_length: 15
d_call: TRBD2
v_call: TRBV28
clone_size: .
j_call: TRBJ2-7
cdr3_nt: TGTGCCAGCAGAAGAACTAGCGGGCGCTCCTACGAGCAGTACTTC
cdr3_aa: CASRRTSGRSYEQYF

cdr3_length: 13
d_call: .
v_call: TRBV10-1
clone_size: .
j_call: TRBJ2-1
cdr3_nt: TGCGCCAGCAGTTCAGGAATTCACAATGAGCAGTTCTTC
cdr3_aa: CASSSGIHNEQFF

cdr3_length: 16
d_call: .
v_call: TRBV19
clone_size: .
j_call: TRBJ1-3
cdr3_nt: TGTGCCAGTAGTAGCGTGGACAGCTACTCTGGAAACACCATATATTTT
cdr3_aa: CASSSVDSYSGNTIYF

cdr3_length: 14
d_call: TRBD1
v_call: TRBV7-2
clone_size: .
j_call: TRBJ1-2
cdr3_nt: TGTGCCAGCAGCACGGGACAGCGATTCTATGGCTACACCTTC
cdr3_aa: CASSTGQRFYGYTF

cdr3_length: 14
d_call: .
v_call: TRBV9
clone_size: .
j_call: TRBJ2-3
cdr3_nt: TGTGCCAGCAGCACCGGACTGGACACAGATACGCAGTATTTT
cdr3_aa: CASSTGLDTDTQYF

cdr3_length: 17
d_call: TRBD2
v_call: TRBV28
clone_size: .
j_call: TRBJ2-7
cdr3_nt: TGTGCCAGCAGTTTTGATGAATTACTAGCGGGAGCTTACGAGCAGTACTTC
cdr3_aa: CASSFDELLAGAYEQYF

cdr3_length: 17
d_call: TRBD2
v_call: TRBV18
clone_size: .
j_call: TRBJ2-2
cdr3_nt: TGTGCCAGCTCACCGCTCGGAGCGGGAGGGCCCGGCGGGGAGCTGTTTTTT
cdr3_aa: CASSPLGAGGPGGELFF

cdr3_length: 17
d_call: TRBD2
v_call: TRBV5-6
clone_size: .
j_call: TRBJ2-1
cdr3_nt: TGTGCCAGCAGCCATTATAGGACTAGCGGAACCTACAATGAGCAGTTCTTC
cdr3_aa: CASSHYRTSGTYNEQFF

cdr3_length: 19
d_call: .
v_call: TRBV6-1
clone_size: .
j_call: TRBJ2-7
cdr3_nt: TGTGCCAGCAGGGAAAGATTAGGGTTTGGCGGGATCACAGGGTACGAGCAGTACTTC
cdr3_aa: CASRERLGFGGITGYEQYF

cdr3_length: 14
d_call: TRBD1
v_call: TRBV5-1
clone_size: .
j_call: TRBJ2-4
cdr3_nt: TGCGCCAGCAGCTCCGCCGGGACAGCAAACATTCAGTACTTC
cdr3_aa: CASSSAGTANIQYF

cdr3_length: 13
d_call: .
v_call: TRBV10-2
clone_size: once
j_call: TRBJ1-1
cdr3_nt: TGCGCCAGCGCCCAGACGATGAACACTGAAGCTTTCTTT
cdr3_aa: CASAQTMNTEAFF

cdr3_length: 17
d_call: TRBD1
v_call: TRBV7-9
clone_size: .
j_call: TRBJ2-3
cdr3_nt: TGTGCCAGCAGCTTATGGGACAGCCAAGGCCATCTAGATACGCAGTATTTT
cdr3_aa: CASSLWDSQGHLDTQYF

cdr3_length: 16
d_call: .
v_call: TRBV28
clone_size: .
j_call: TRBJ2-7
cdr3_nt: TGTGCCAGCAGGCCCCTACAGGGACGATCCACCTACGAGCAGTACTTC
cdr3_aa: CASRPLQGRSTYEQYF

cdr3_length: 14
d_call: .
v_call: TRBV15
clone_size: .
j_call: TRBJ1-5
cdr3_nt: TGTGCCACCAGTCGGAGGGGAAGGAATCAGCCCCAGCATTTT
cdr3_aa: CATSRRGRNQPQHF

cdr3_length: 14
d_call: .
v_call: TRBV5-1
clone_size: .
j_call: TRBJ2-1
cdr3_nt: TGCGCCAGCAGCTTGTGGTCGGGGTCGCGTGAGCAGTTCTTC
cdr3_aa: CASSLWSGSREQFF

cdr3_length: 13
d_call: .
v_call: TRBV2
clone_size: .
j_call: TRBJ1-5
cdr3_nt: TGTGCCAGCAGCCCCGACCAGAATTTCGGGCAGCATTTT
cdr3_aa: CASSPDQNFGQHF

cdr3_length: 14
d_call: TRBD1
v_call: TRBV9
clone_size: .
j_call: TRBJ1-1
cdr3_nt: TGTGCCAGCAGCGGAGCCAGACAGGGGGAAAAAGCTTTCTTT
cdr3_aa: CASSGARQGEKAFF

cdr3_length: 15
d_call: TRBD2
v_call: TRBV9
clone_size: .
j_call: TRBJ2-2
cdr3_nt: TGTGCCAGCAGCGTAGGCCTAGCGGGCACCGGGGAGCTGTTTTTT
cdr3_aa: CASSVGLAGTGELFF

cdr3_length: 16
d_call: TRBD1
v_call: TRBV7-2
clone_size: .
j_call: TRBJ2-5
cdr3_nt: TGTGCCAGCAGCTTAGTAGGAGGACAGGGCCAGGTGACCCAGTACTTC
cdr3_aa: CASSLVGGQGQVTQYF

cdr3_length: 16
d_call: TRBD2
v_call: TRBV28
clone_size: .
j_call: TRBJ2-7
cdr3_nt: TGTGCCAGCAGTTCACCAGGGACTAGCGGGATCTACGAGCAGTACTTC
cdr3_aa: CASSSPGTSGIYEQYF

cdr3_length: 14
d_call: TRBD1
v_call: TRBV2
clone_size: .
j_call: TRBJ2-2
cdr3_nt: TGTGCCAGCCGCACCGGGACAGGGATCGGGGAGCTGTTTTTT
cdr3_aa: CASRTGTGIGELFF

cdr3_length: 14
d_call: TRBD1
v_call: TRBV6-6
clone_size: .
j_call: TRBJ1-2
cdr3_nt: TGTGCCAGCACTTTGACAGGGGGTGTCTATGGCTACACCTTC
cdr3_aa: CASTLTGGVYGYTF

cdr3_length: 15
d_call: .
v_call: TRBV25-1
clone_size: .
j_call: TRBJ2-7
cdr3_nt: TGTGCCAGCAGTGAGTCGGGGGTTGGGACCTACGAGCAGTACTTC
cdr3_aa: CASSESGVGTYEQYF

cdr3_length: 16
d_call: TRBD2
v_call: TRBV28
clone_size: .
j_call: TRBJ2-7
cdr3_nt: TGTGCCAGCAGCCTCGGGAGGAGCGGGAGATTCCACGAGCAGTACTTC
cdr3_aa: CASSLGRSGRFHEQYF

cdr3_length: 15
d_call: .
v_call: TRBV15
clone_size: .
j_call: TRBJ2-1
cdr3_nt: TGTGCCACCAGCAGAGCCCCTCCTTCCGAGGTTGAGCAGTTCTTC
cdr3_aa: CATSRAPPSEVEQFF

cdr3_length: 19
d_call: TRBD2
v_call: TRBV28
clone_size: .
j_call: TRBJ2-2
cdr3_nt: TGTGCCAGCAGCCTGGGACTAGCGGGAGGGGGTCCGAACACCGGGGAGCTGTTTTTT
cdr3_aa: CASSLGLAGGGPNTGELFF

cdr3_length: 15
d_call: .
v_call: TRBV5-4
clone_size: .
j_call: TRBJ2-5
cdr3_nt: TGTGCCAGCAGCTCGGCTATGGGTCCGCAAGAGACCCAGTACTTC
cdr3_aa: CASSSAMGPQETQYF

cdr3_length: 12
d_call: .
v_call: TRBV9
clone_size: few
j_call: TRBJ1-3
cdr3_nt: TGTGCCAGCAGCGTATCTGGAAACACCATATATTTT
cdr3_aa: CASSVSGNTIYF

cdr3_length: 13
d_call: .
v_call: TRBV7-2
clone_size: once
j_call: TRBJ2-7
cdr3_nt: TGTGCCAGCAGCCCCGGCCGATACTACGAGCAGTACTTC
cdr3_aa: CASSPGRYYEQYF